This T cell receptor beta chain was captured by sequencing in a study of monozygotic twins with inflammatory bowel disease. Study-level results: IBD patients displayed reduced TCRbeta diversity (inverse Simpson) when set against healthy co-twins. Researchers were unable to tell different T cell subtypes apart.

Note on this clonotype: The antigen remains undetermined.

The CDR3 consists of 15 residues. Germline V gene lookup returns CDR1 SGHTA and CDR2 FQGNSA. PCR of TCRalpha and TCRbeta cDNA was nested, with two rounds of around 15 and 9 cycles. TCRdb reanalyzed the 5' RACE reads and collapses them to one entry per CDR3 protein, without DNA. This repertoire includes 420,000 or so distinct CDR3 sequences. The source is a human donor with ulcerative colitis or Crohn's disease, or a healthy co-twin of an affected twin (not recorded which). Sequencing was performed on blood. The chain employs TRBV7-2 and TRBJ2-7; TCRdb selects TRBD2, and the lack of DNA leaves this call unchecked. CDR3: CASSPELAGGYEQYF.